The rows below give T cell receptor beta chains drawn from one sample of a study of technical replicates of blood from a few donors. TCRdb's table, derived via immunoSEQ multiplex PCR, lists solely in-frame clones and lacks some. The top ten clones hold about 4.5% of a sample with around 65,000 clones, about 87% of them seen once. Material: PBMCs. These receptors were obtained from a human donor in good health. Some clones in this sample may be carry-over from other donors' samples. The CDR3 runs from the conserved cysteine through the conserved F or W. D genes are given only for firm matches. Size is stated for part of the rows, as once, few or many counts, or as a class when the clone is expanded.

v_gene: TRBV4-3
d_gene: .
abundance: .
j_gene: TRBJ2-2
CDR3nt: TGCGCCAGCAGCCGCCACAGGGACGGGAACACCGGGGAGCTGTTTTTT
CDR3aa: CASSRHRDGNTGELFF

v_gene: TRBV7-2
d_gene: .
abundance: .
j_gene: TRBJ2-1
CDR3nt: TGTGCCAGCAGCTCTTATAGTCGGTCCATCAATGAGCAGTTCTTC
CDR3aa: CASSSYSRSINEQFF

v_gene: TRBV14
d_gene: .
abundance: .
j_gene: TRBJ2-1
CDR3nt: TGTGCCAGCAGCCAGAGACAAGAGCAGTTCTTC
CDR3aa: CASSQRQEQFF

v_gene: TRBV27
d_gene: .
abundance: few
j_gene: TRBJ1-2
CDR3nt: TGTGCCAGCAGTAAAACTCTATGGACAGCACCTCTTCCTCCTCCGAGCCAAACCCTCTATGGCTACACCTTC
CDR3aa: CASSKTLWTAPLPPPSQTLYGYTF

v_gene: TRBV5-1
d_gene: TRBD2
abundance: .
j_gene: TRBJ2-3
CDR3nt: TGCGCCAGCAGCTCGTTAGCGGGAGCGGCAGATACGCAGTATTTT
CDR3aa: CASSSLAGAADTQYF

v_gene: TRBV19
d_gene: .
abundance: .
j_gene: TRBJ2-1
CDR3nt: TGTGCCAGTACCCCAAGAGTTCTCGGCAATGAGCAGTTCTTC
CDR3aa: CASTPRVLGNEQFF

v_gene: TRBV2
d_gene: .
abundance: .
j_gene: TRBJ2-7
CDR3nt: TGTGCCAGCACTGAGCGGCTCTCCTACGAGCAGTACTTC
CDR3aa: CASTERLSYEQYF

v_gene: TRBV15
d_gene: .
abundance: once
j_gene: TRBJ1-6
CDR3nt: TGTGCCACCAGCAGTGGGACTGTTAATTCACCCCTCCACTTT
CDR3aa: CATSSGTVNSPLHF

v_gene: TRBV14
d_gene: .
abundance: .
j_gene: TRBJ1-5
CDR3nt: TGTGCCAGCAGCCAGTCGGTAGAACAGCCCCAGCATTTT
CDR3aa: CASSQSVEQPQHF

v_gene: TRBV7-6
d_gene: .
abundance: .
j_gene: TRBJ1-4
CDR3nt: TGTGCCAGCAGCTCCGAACGGTTCGGTGAAAAACTGTTTTTT
CDR3aa: CASSSERFGEKLFF

v_gene: TRBV7-9
d_gene: .
abundance: few
j_gene: TRBJ1-6
CDR3nt: TGTGCCAGCAGCCCACAGGTCAGGGGCAATTCACCCCTCCACTTT
CDR3aa: CASSPQVRGNSPLHF

v_gene: TRBV6-4
d_gene: .
abundance: .
j_gene: TRBJ2-2
CDR3nt: TGTGCCAGCAGTGAATCAGGCACCGGGGAGCTGTTTTTT
CDR3aa: CASSESGTGELFF

v_gene: TRBV7-8
d_gene: .
abundance: .
j_gene: TRBJ2-1
CDR3nt: TGTGCCAGCAGCTTAACTAGTGACTACAATGAGCAGTTCTTC
CDR3aa: CASSLTSDYNEQFF

v_gene: TRBV28
d_gene: TRBD1
abundance: .
j_gene: TRBJ1-2
CDR3nt: TGTGCCAGTGCAACCGGGACAGGGGGCCGGGGCTACACCTTC
CDR3aa: CASATGTGGRGYTF

v_gene: TRBV4-1
d_gene: .
abundance: .
j_gene: TRBJ2-4
CDR3nt: TGCGCCAGCAGCCAAGCGGCGGGACAGCCAAAAAACATTCAGTACTTC
CDR3aa: CASSQAAGQPKNIQYF

v_gene: TRBV7-9
d_gene: .
abundance: .
j_gene: TRBJ2-2
CDR3nt: TGTGCCAGCAACCCAGGGCAGGGAAAGGACCGGGAGCTGTTTTTT
CDR3aa: CASNPGQGKDRELFF

v_gene: TRBV11-1
d_gene: .
abundance: .
j_gene: TRBJ1-2
CDR3nt: TGTGCCAGCAGCAGGGGACATAACTATGGCTACACCTTC
CDR3aa: CASSRGHNYGYTF

v_gene: TRBV19
d_gene: TRBD1
abundance: .
j_gene: TRBJ1-5
CDR3nt: TGTGCCAGTAGCGGACAGGTTAATCAGCCCCAGCATTTT
CDR3aa: CASSGQVNQPQHF

v_gene: TRBV27
d_gene: TRBD1
abundance: .
j_gene: TRBJ1-1
CDR3nt: TGTGCCGCATGGGGACAGGGACACCCTGAAGCTTTCTTT
CDR3aa: CAAWGQGHPEAFF

v_gene: TRBV7-9
d_gene: .
abundance: .
j_gene: TRBJ2-7
CDR3nt: TGTGCCAGCAGCCCCCGGAGCGGCAGCAACTACGAGCAGTACTTC
CDR3aa: CASSPRSGSNYEQYF

v_gene: TRBV30
d_gene: .
abundance: .
j_gene: TRBJ2-2
CDR3nt: TGTGCCTGGAGTGAAGGCGGGACCGGGGAGCTGTTTTTT
CDR3aa: CAWSEGGTGELFF

v_gene: TRBV6-5
d_gene: .
abundance: .
j_gene: TRBJ1-4
CDR3nt: TGTGCCAGCAGGGCCTCTGATGAAAAACTGTTTTTT
CDR3aa: CASRASDEKLFF

v_gene: TRBV18
d_gene: TRBD1
abundance: once
j_gene: TRBJ2-7
CDR3nt: TGTGCCAGCTCCTCGCAAGACGGGACAGGGGGCTACGAGCAGTACTTC
CDR3aa: CASSSQDGTGGYEQYF

v_gene: TRBV6-1
d_gene: .
abundance: .
j_gene: TRBJ2-5
CDR3nt: TGTGCCAGCGAGGTACTAGCCTTCTGGGAGACCCAGTACTTC
CDR3aa: CASEVLAFWETQYF

v_gene: TRBV7-2
d_gene: TRBD2
abundance: .
j_gene: TRBJ2-5
CDR3nt: TGTGCCAGCAGCCGGACTAGCGGAAAAGAGACCCAGTACTTC
CDR3aa: CASSRTSGKETQYF

v_gene: TRBV27
d_gene: .
abundance: .
j_gene: TRBJ1-2
CDR3nt: TGTGCCAGCAGTCGCAGCGCGGGTGGAGGGGCCGGCTACACCTTC
CDR3aa: CASSRSAGGGAGYTF

v_gene: TRBV6-5
d_gene: TRBD1
abundance: .
j_gene: TRBJ2-1
CDR3nt: TGTGCCAGCAGCACCGGGACAGGGTTTAATGAGCAGTTCTTC
CDR3aa: CASSTGTGFNEQFF

v_gene: TRBV5-4
d_gene: TRBD2
abundance: .
j_gene: TRBJ2-7
CDR3nt: TGTGCCAGCAGCAAACCGGGACTAGCGGGGGTTAGCTCCTACGAGCAGTACTTC
CDR3aa: CASSKPGLAGVSSYEQYF

v_gene: TRBV10-3
d_gene: TRBD2
abundance: .
j_gene: TRBJ2-5
CDR3nt: TGTGCCATCAGTCCTGAGCGGGGACTCCGGTACTTC
CDR3aa: CAISPERGLRYF

v_gene: TRBV4-2
d_gene: .
abundance: .
j_gene: TRBJ1-5
CDR3nt: TGTGCCAGCAGCCAACAAACAGGAGATCGAAATCAGCCCCAGCATTTT
CDR3aa: CASSQQTGDRNQPQHF

v_gene: TRBV10-3
d_gene: .
abundance: .
j_gene: TRBJ1-5
CDR3nt: TGTGCCATCAGTGGTTCAGGGGACAATCAGCCCCAGCATTTT
CDR3aa: CAISGSGDNQPQHF

v_gene: TRBV27
d_gene: .
abundance: .
j_gene: TRBJ1-1
CDR3nt: TGTGCCAGCAGTTTATTAGTCAACACTGAAGCTTTCTTT
CDR3aa: CASSLLVNTEAFF

v_gene: TRBV7-9
d_gene: .
abundance: .
j_gene: TRBJ1-2
CDR3nt: TGTGCCAGCAGCCCGGAGGTTGCGGGGCCGGAGAGTGGCTACACCTTC
CDR3aa: CASSPEVAGPESGYTF

v_gene: TRBV15
d_gene: .
abundance: .
j_gene: TRBJ1-5
CDR3nt: TGTGCCACCAGCGGAGCATGGACGATTAGCGGTCAGCCCCAGCATTTT
CDR3aa: CATSGAWTISGQPQHF

v_gene: TRBV7-3
d_gene: .
abundance: .
j_gene: TRBJ2-7
CDR3nt: TGTGCCAGCAGCTTAATGGCAAACAGCTACGAGCAGTACTTC
CDR3aa: CASSLMANSYEQYF

v_gene: TRBV27
d_gene: TRBD2
abundance: few
j_gene: TRBJ2-7
CDR3nt: TGTGCCAGCAGGATTAGCGGGAAGGGTGGGTACGAGCAGTACTTC
CDR3aa: CASRISGKGGYEQYF

v_gene: TRBV7-3
d_gene: TRBD1
abundance: .
j_gene: TRBJ2-7
CDR3nt: TGTGCCAGCAGCCTGACAGGGGGCTACGAGCAGTACTTC
CDR3aa: CASSLTGGYEQYF

v_gene: TRBV5-8
d_gene: .
abundance: .
j_gene: TRBJ2-5
CDR3nt: TGTGCCAGCAGCTTGTCGGAGCCTCTTAGGGAGACCCAGTACTTC
CDR3aa: CASSLSEPLRETQYF

v_gene: TRBV13
d_gene: .
abundance: once
j_gene: TRBJ2-3
CDR3nt: TGTGCCAGCAGCGTTAGCGGCCCAGATACGCAGTATTTT
CDR3aa: CASSVSGPDTQYF

v_gene: TRBV15
d_gene: .
abundance: .
j_gene: TRBJ2-7
CDR3nt: TGTGCCACCAGCAGAGCACTATACTCCTACGAGCAGTACTTC
CDR3aa: CATSRALYSYEQYF

v_gene: TRBV5-1
d_gene: TRBD2
abundance: .
j_gene: TRBJ2-2
CDR3nt: TGCGCCAGCAGCCCCCCGGGGGGAAGCACCGGGGAGCTGTTTTTT
CDR3aa: CASSPPGGSTGELFF

v_gene: TRBV7-9
d_gene: .
abundance: .
j_gene: TRBJ2-3
CDR3nt: TGTGCCAGCAGCGTCGGGACTGCCCAGAGTTGGGATACGCAGTATTTT
CDR3aa: CASSVGTAQSWDTQYF

v_gene: TRBV6-5
d_gene: .
abundance: .
j_gene: TRBJ1-1
CDR3nt: TGTGCCACGTGGGGCAGCCAGAACACTGAAGCTTTCTTT
CDR3aa: CATWGSQNTEAFF